This T cell receptor (beta chain) was recovered during a study of shared clonotypes between healthy human individuals. Naive-designated CD8 cells lacked CD45RO, were positively enriched for CCR7, and omitted terminally differentiated effector memory CD45RA+ cells. V was shortened by 3 bases and J by 2 bases, with 8 bases between the two germline ends. This CDR3 has 14 residues. CDR1 is MDHEN and CDR2 is SYDVKM in the germline V gene. Some clones are missing from TCRdb's copy, which holds only in-frame ones; the method was immunoSEQ multiplex PCR. The table has hundreds of thousands of clones, roughly 95% seen once.

The chain uses TRBV28 and TRBJ1-3, with no clear D. The sequence came from a woman under 40 in good health. Sample: naive CD8+ T cells sorted from blood. This chain's CDR3 is CASSFDYTGNTIYF. CDR3 sequence (DNA): TGTGCCAGCAGTTTCGACTATACTGGAAACACCATATATTTT.